The next 30 T cell receptor beta chains were all read from a single sample in a study of human T cells and chemical hapten exposure. Specified time point: patch test 1, 2 weeks after DPC sensitization. Described treatment: therapeutic diphenylcyclopropenone sensitization with weekly scalp DPC. A single record per CDR3 protein comes from TCRdb applying MiXCR to the RACE reads. The sample lists tens of thousands of distinct CDR3 sequences, 12% seen once, with approximately 3.7% in the top ten. The sequences come from whole blood, collected in connection with sensitization to the hapten diphenylcyclopropenone (DPC). These receptors came from an older woman with alopecia areata. Some clones in this sample may be carry-over from other donors' samples.

The table lists this clonotype with many counts. The J gene is TRBJ2-1, the V gene TRBV7-2; TRBD1 might be the D (6 bases). This CDR3 comprises 13 residues. V lost 2 bases and J 10 bases, leaving 12 bases between the germline ends. Germline values: CDR1 SGHTA, CDR2 FQGNSA. The CDR3 DNA sequence: TGTGCCAGCAGCTTACATCCAGGGACAGAGCAGTTCTTC. It specifies CASSLHPGTEQFF.

The V gene is TRBV19, the J gene TRBJ1-6, with D uncertain. The CDR3 sequence is 17 residues long. V was clipped by 4 bases and J by 4 bases, with 17 bases between them. The V gene's germline CDR1 is LNHDA and CDR2 SQIVND (reference sequence). The CDR3 bases are TGTGCCAGTAGTACCATGGACTTTCTCACATATAATTCACCCCTCCACTTT. Protein sequence: CASSTMDFLTYNSPLHF.

The rearrangement joins TRBV5-1 to TRBJ1-6, with D possibly TRBD1 on 6 matching bases. The V end lost 4 bases, the J end lost 6 bases, and 14 bases lay between the germline ends. The length of the CDR3 is 15 residues. CDR1 and CDR2 (germline): SGHRS, YFSETQ. As DNA, the CDR3 is TGCGCCAGCAGCCGGGCCGGGACAACTAATTCACCCCTCCACTTT. Translating it yields CASSRAGTTNSPLHF.

The sample holds many counts of this clonotype. The CDR3 bases are TGCAGTGCTCATCTAACTAGCGGGGGCCGAAGCACAGATACGCAGTATTTT. It specifies CSAHLTSGGRSTDTQYF. V and J are TRBV20-1 and TRBJ2-3; 11 bases line up with TRBD2. The CDR3 is 17 amino acids. V lost 5 bases and J lost 0; bases outside the gene matches: 10. CDR1 is DFQATT, CDR2 SNEGSKA, per germline (reference sequence).

The gene calls are TRBV18 and TRBJ2-7; no reliable D call. Deletions cut 0 bases from V and 1 base from J, with 10 bases between. Germline-derived CDR1 and CDR2 are KGHSH and LQKENI. The CDR3 contains 15 residues. The CDR3 DNA follows: TGTGCCAGCTCACCACCTTCCAGGTATTCCTACGAGCAGTACTTC. Translating it yields CASSPPSRYSYEQYF. The whole variable domain, remainder taken from reference TRBV18 and TRBJ2-7, is NAGVMQNPRHLVRRRGQEARLRCSPMKGHSHVYWYRQLPEEGLKFMVYLQKENIIDESGMPKERFSAEFPKEGPSILRIQQVVRGDSAAYFCASSPPSRYSYEQYFGPGTRLTVT.

CDR3 nucleotide sequence: TGCAGCGTTGAGGGACAGGTTTCCGATACGCAGTATTTT. Translation gives CSVEGQVSDTQYF. The rearrangement uses TRBV29-1 and TRBJ2-3, with 8 bases lining up with TRBD1. The CDR3 consists of 13 residues. V was clipped by 3 bases and J by 6 bases; unmatched bases: 5. The germline V gene encodes CDR1 SQVTM and CDR2 ANQGSEA.

This clonotype was counted many times. The rearrangement links TRBV12-3 or TRBV12-4 to TRBJ1-1; 7 positions agree with TRBD1. J gave up 4 bases and V 5 bases, and 7 bases lay outside the gene matches. CDR3 length: 14 residues. In DNA form, the CDR3 reads TGTGCCAGCAGTCAGCGACAGGGTAGCACTGAAGCTTTCTTT. Amino acids: CASSQRQGSTEAFF.

There are many counts of this clonotype. The chain links TRBV4-1 to TRBJ1-1; TRBD1 might be the D (5 bases). V shed 1 base and J shed 0 bases, with 12 bases lying between them. The CDR3 totals 16 residues. Germline CDR1 is MGHRA and CDR2 is YSYEKL. CDR3: CASSQALGLMNTEAFF. CDR3 bases: TGCGCCAGCAGCCAAGCCCTGGGACTGATGAACACTGAAGCTTTCTTT.

This clonotype showed up many times. The chain couples TRBV25-1 to TRBJ2-3, with 8 bases that match TRBD1. This CDR3 spans 15 amino acids. Looked up from germline, CDR1 is MGHDK and CDR2 is SYGVNS. V shed 1 base and J 5 bases; nucleotides not matched to a gene: 5. CDR3 amino acids: CASSELTGVGDTQYF. CDR3 bases: TGTGCCAGCAGTGAATTGACAGGGGTAGGAGATACGCAGTATTTT.

This clonotype was counted at least ten times. V usage is TRBV28 and J usage is TRBJ1-2; TRBD1 is a possible D gene (6 bases). The CDR3 loop spans 13 amino acids. V lost 8 bases and J 4 bases, leaving 14 bases between the germline ends. Per the germline V gene, CDR1 is MDHEN and CDR2 is SYDVKM. The CDR3 spells CASHPGHLYGYTF. The CDR3 nucleotides are TGTGCCAGCCACCCGGGACACCTCTATGGCTACACCTTC.

This clonotype was seen ten or more times. The rearrangement uses TRBV7-3 and TRBJ2-3; TRBD1 is a possible D gene (5 bases). The germline gives CDR1 SGHTA, CDR2 FQGTGA. This CDR3 region has 15 residues. The V end lost 5 bases, the J end lost 4 bases, and 16 bases lay between the germline ends. The CDR3 loop reads CASSPWVRGSDTQYF. The CDR3 DNA reads as TGTGCCAGCAGCCCCTGGGTAAGGGGTTCAGATACGCAGTATTTT.

This clonotype was counted many times. The V gene is TRBV5-1, the J gene TRBJ2-3; maybe TRBD1 (6 bases). The CDR3 consists of 16 residues. CDR1 is SGHRS, CDR2 YFSETQ, per germline. V gave up 0 bases and J gave up 4 bases, with 15 bases separating them. The CDR3 DNA follows: TGCGCCAGCAGCTTGGCCGGGACATACGCTGCAGATACGCAGTATTTT. Translated, it gives CASSLAGTYAADTQYF. Looking up the rest from reference TRBV5-1 and TRBJ2-3 gives the full variable domain: KAGVTQTPRYLIKTRGQQVTLSCSPISGHRSVSWYQQTPGQGLQFLFEYFSETQRNKGNFPGRFSGRQFSNSRSEMNVSTLELGDSALYLCASSLAGTYAADTQYFGPGTRLTVL.

This clonotype was seen many times. This chain joins TRBV29-1 and TRBJ1-2; D not certain. Per germline, CDR1 SQVTM and CDR2 ANQGSEA. Trimming stripped 4 bases from V and 4 bases from J, with 16 bases between. The CDR3 loop spans 14 amino acids. The CDR3 is CSVGVAREAYGYTF. For the CDR3, the DNA is TGCAGCGTTGGGGTCGCGCGGGAGGCCTATGGCTACACCTTC.

This clonotype was observed many times. The chain employs TRBV5-1 and TRBJ1-4; TRBD1 aligns across 9 bases. CDR3 size: 19 residues. From germline, CDR1 is SGHRS and CDR2 YFSETQ. J lost 4 bases, V lost 3 bases, and 16 bases had no gene match. CDR3 residues: CASSSLGGTGTFGNEKLFF. CDR3 coding DNA: TGCGCCAGCAGCTCCCTTGGTGGGACAGGGACGTTTGGTAATGAAAAACTGTTTTTT.

This chain joins TRBV10-3 and TRBJ1-2; 9 bases are a match to TRBD1. J lost 8 bases, V lost 7 bases, and 11 bases had no gene match. CDR1 and CDR2 from the germline V gene are ENHRY and SYGVKD. The CDR3 runs to 14 residues. The CDR3 loop reads CAIMGTGTSLGYTF. DNA of the CDR3: TGTGCCATCATGGGGACAGGGACCTCCCTAGGCTACACCTTC.

This chain links TRBV7-6 with TRBJ2-5; the match to TRBD2 covers 12 bases. Germline V gene sequence: CDR1 SGHVS, CDR2 FNYEAQ. The J segment lost 5 bases and the V segment lost 5 bases, leaving 3 bases of the junction unmatched. The CDR3 is 14 residues long. The CDR3: CASSRGTSGETQYF. In DNA form, the CDR3 reads TGTGCCAGCAGCCGCGGGACTAGCGGGGAGACCCAGTACTTC.

This clonotype was picked up many times. The chain couples TRBV3-1 to TRBJ2-1; D is possibly TRBD2 (6 bases). CDR3 size: 14 residues. Germline CDR1 is LGHDT and CDR2 is YNNKEL (reference sequence). Trimming took 7 bases from V and 5 from J, leaving 15 bases between them. CDR3 sequence (DNA): TGTGCCAGCAACTACCCGGGGGTCGACAATGAGCAGTTCTTC. Amino acids: CASNYPGVDNEQFF.

The V gene is TRBV4-2, the J gene TRBJ2-1; D is possibly TRBD1 (7 bases). CDR1 LGHNA and CDR2 YNFKEQ come from the germline V gene. This CDR3 is 14 amino acids long. V was shortened by 3 bases and J by 4 bases, with 10 bases between the two germline ends. Written as DNA, the CDR3 is TGTGCCAGCAGCCAGGCAGGGGGGTACAATGAGCAGTTCTTC. Amino acids: CASSQAGGYNEQFF.

This clonotype was recorded many times. The genes are TRBV5-1 and TRBJ2-3; TRBD1 agrees at 8 bases. The CDR3 has 15 residues. Germline CDR1 reads SGHRS; CDR2 reads YFSETQ. V gave up 0 bases and J gave up 1 base; unmatched junction bases: 1. CDR3 nucleotide sequence: TGCGCCAGCAGCTTGGGGGACAGGCGCACAGATACGCAGTATTTT. Protein: CASSLGDRRTDTQYF. The full variable domain, with the rest looked up from reference TRBV5-1 and TRBJ2-3, is KAGVTQTPRYLIKTRGQQVTLSCSPISGHRSVSWYQQTPGQGLQFLFEYFSETQRNKGNFPGRFSGRQFSNSRSEMNVSTLELGDSALYLCASSLGDRRTDTQYFGPGTRLTVL.

This clonotype came up a few times. The chain has TRBV10-3 and TRBJ2-3, with D uncertain. CDR1 and CDR2 (germline): ENHRY, SYGVKD. The V gene lost 4 bases and the J gene lost 0 bases, with 11 bases spanning the gap. This CDR3 spans 15 amino acids. The CDR3 bases are TGTGCCATCAGTGCCCGGACGGCTAGCACAGATACGCAGTATTTT. Translation: CAISARTASTDTQYF.

J is TRBJ2-6 and V is TRBV7-9; D possibly corresponds to TRBD1 (6 bases). Deletions cut 2 bases from V and 2 bases from J, with 10 bases between. The CDR3 covers 16 residues. Germline CDR1 SEHNR, CDR2 FQNEAQ (reference sequence). The CDR3 DNA is TGTGCCAGCAGCTTATCAGGGGTACCTGGGGCCAACGTCCTGACTTTC. Residues: CASSLSGVPGANVLTF. Using reference TRBV7-9 and TRBJ2-6 for the parts outside the CDR3, the full variable domain is DTGVSQNPRHKITKRGQNVTFRCDPISEHNRLYWYRQTLGQGPEFLTYFQNEAQLEKSRLLSDRFSAERPKGSFSTLEIQRTEQGDSAMYLCASSLSGVPGANVLTFGAGSRLTVL.

J is TRBJ2-7 and V is TRBV20-1, with unresolved D. Looked up from germline, CDR1 is DFQATT and CDR2 is SNEGSKA (reference sequence). This CDR3 is 14 amino acids long. V lost 4 bases to trimming and J lost 3 bases, with 16 bases between them. The CDR3 DNA reads as TGCAGTGCTACCTCCCCTGGGGAAAACTACGAGCAGTACTTC. Its protein product is CSATSPGENYEQYF.

The chain uses TRBV18 and TRBJ2-3; no firm D call. Germline assignment: CDR1 KGHSH and CDR2 LQKENI. Trimming took 3 bases from V and 0 from J, leaving 10 bases between them. CDR3 length: 15 amino acids. The CDR3 here is CASSPSPISTDTQYF. In DNA, the CDR3 is TGTGCCAGCTCACCGTCACCCATTAGCACAGATACGCAGTATTTT. The whole variable domain, filled in from reference TRBV18 and TRBJ2-3, reads NAGVMQNPRHLVRRRGQEARLRCSPMKGHSHVYWYRQLPEEGLKFMVYLQKENIIDESGMPKERFSAEFPKEGPSILRIQQVVRGDSAAYFCASSPSPISTDTQYFGPGTRLTVL.

Many counts were recorded for this clonotype. This chain links TRBV12-3 or TRBV12-4 with TRBJ1-1; 9 bases match TRBD1. The J segment lost 0 bases and the V segment lost 6 bases, leaving 11 bases of the junction unmatched. CDR3 length equals 17 residues. The CDR3 DNA follows: TGTGCCAGCAGCAGATCTAGACAGGGGGGGATGAACACTGAAGCTTTCTTT. Its translation is CASSRSRQGGMNTEAFF.

This clonotype appeared many times. The chain links TRBV29-1 to TRBJ1-2; D remains ambiguous. V gave up 7 bases and J gave up 1 base, with 10 bases separating them. Germline values: CDR1 SQVTM, CDR2 ANQGSEA. The CDR3 spans 12 residues. In nucleotides, the CDR3 is TGCAGCGACGCCGGCCGTAACTATGGCTACACCTTC. This sequence encodes CSDAGRNYGYTF.

J is TRBJ2-7 and V is TRBV18; D is possibly TRBD1 (6 bases). Germline CDR1 and CDR2: KGHSH and LQKENI. CDR3 length: 14 residues. Trimming left V 5 bases short and J 0 bases short, with 11 bases between. The CDR3 coding sequence is TGTGCCAGCTCAAACCGGGACAACTCCTACGAGCAGTACTTC. Translating it yields CASSNRDNSYEQYF.

This clonotype has a count of ten or more. The chain has TRBV14 and TRBJ1-1; no definite D call. Between the trimmed V and J ends, which lost 4 bases and 0 bases, there was a span of 12 bases. There are 15 residues in the CDR3. Germline loops: CDR1 SGHDN, CDR2 FVKESK. The CDR3 coding sequence is TGTGCCAGCAGCCCCCAGACTTTCATGAACACTGAAGCTTTCTTT. Residues: CASSPQTFMNTEAFF.

The chain combines TRBV7-6 with TRBJ2-2; the match to TRBD1 covers 8 bases. V lost 1 base to trimming and J lost 6 bases; unmatched junction nucleotides: 7. This CDR3 comprises 16 residues. Germline V gene lookup returns CDR1 SGHVS and CDR2 FNYEAQ. The CDR3 DNA is TGTGCCAGCAGCTTAGAGTGGCAGGGGGCGGCCGGGGAGCTGTTTTTT. Amino acid sequence: CASSLEWQGAAGELFF.

There are many counts of this clonotype. The chain is built from TRBV7-2 and TRBJ2-6; no firm D call. Germline V gene data show CDR1 as SGHTA and CDR2 as FQGNSA. The CDR3 covers 18 residues. Trimming took 0 bases from V and 0 from J, leaving 12 bases between them. The CDR3 DNA sequence: TGTGCCAGCAGCTTAGCGGGCAGCCGTAACTCTGGGGCCAACGTCCTGACTTTC. It is translated as CASSLAGSRNSGANVLTF.

V gene TRBV12-3 or TRBV12-4 combines with J gene TRBJ1-5; D gene uncertain. The V gene lost 2 bases and the J gene lost 7 bases, with 15 bases spanning the gap. CDR3 length: 15 residues. This chain's CDR3 is CASSLSPAGVQPQHF. The CDR3 DNA reads TGTGCCAGCAGTTTATCGCCGGCAGGTGTCCAGCCCCAGCATTTT.